A single sample is the source of the 14 T cell receptor beta chains below, sequenced in a study of cytomegalovirus exposure and HLA in healthy donors. The PCR contained 60 Vbeta and 13 Jbeta primers. TCRdb keeps only in-frame clones here, not all; method: immunoSEQ multiplex PCR. The table shows about 59,000 clones, with approximately 80% occurring only once. Sequenced input: PBMCs. The receptors come from a human donor in good health.

About this clone itself: This specimen includes other DNA sequences encoding the same CDR3. This sequence joins TRBV7-2 and TRBJ2-7; TRBD2 aligns across 8 bases. The V gene's germline CDR1 is SGHTA and CDR2 FQGNSA. CDR3 length: 15 residues. V trimming: 2 bases; J trimming: 3 bases; junction bases outside the gene matches: 6. In nucleotides, the CDR3 is TGTGCCAGCAGCTTATCACCGACTAGCGACTACGAGCAGTACTTC. This sequence encodes CASSLSPTSDYEQYF.

This sequence joins TRBV10-3 and TRBJ1-5; D perhaps matches TRBD1 (5 bases). V was pared by 10 bases and J by 0 bases, with 19 bases between. In germline, CDR1 is ENHRY, CDR2 SYGVKD. The CDR3 is 16 amino acids. In nucleotides, the CDR3 is TGTGCCACGGCTGGGGCAGAGAGGTATAGCAATCAGCCCCAGCATTTT. Its translation: CATAGAERYSNQPQHF.

Only one count was recorded for this clone. The chain combines TRBV6-5 with TRBJ1-2; 7 nucleotides align to TRBD1. In germline, CDR1 is MNHEY, CDR2 SVGAGI. With 0 bases clipped from V and 2 bases from J, the junction kept 6 bases outside the gene matches. This CDR3 comprises 16 residues. CDR3 coding DNA: TGTGCCAGCAGTTACTCGGTGCAGGGGGAGAACTATGGCTACACCTTC. It encodes CASSYSVQGENYGYTF.

This chain links TRBV2 with TRBJ1-1; 7 bases match TRBD1. From germline, CDR1 is SNHLY and CDR2 FYNNEI. Unmatched junction bases numbered 5, after V lost 10 bases and J lost 0 bases. The CDR3 spans 13 residues. The CDR3: CATGTELNTEAFF. The DNA for the CDR3 is TGTGCCACCGGGACAGAGCTGAACACTGAAGCTTTCTTT.

This chain links TRBV19 with TRBJ1-4; D is ambiguous. From germline, CDR1 is LNHDA and CDR2 SQIVND (reference sequence). Trimming cost V 7 bases and J 0 bases, with 12 bases left between them. The CDR3 totals 15 residues. CDR3 amino acids: CASNPGQATNEKLFF. As DNA, the CDR3 is TGTGCCAGTAACCCCGGCCAGGCAACTAATGAAAAACTGTTTTTT.

The table lists this clone with a few counts. The chain employs TRBV5-6 and TRBJ1-1, with D perhaps TRBD1 (6 bases). This CDR3 has 13 residues. Germline V gene data show CDR1 as SGHDT and CDR2 as YYEEEE. The V end lost 0 bases, the J end lost 3 bases, and 6 bases lay between the germline ends. DNA of the CDR3: TGTGCCAGCAGCTTGGACAGGGACACTGAAGCTTTCTTT. This sequence encodes CASSLDRDTEAFF.

The rearrangement joins TRBV9 to TRBJ2-3; D gene uncertain. Trimming took off 0 bases at V and 4 bases at J, with 12 bases between the two ends. CDR1 is SGDLS and CDR2 is YYNGEE in the germline V gene. This CDR3 spans 15 amino acids. The CDR3 is CASSVAGFGADTQYF. CDR3 in DNA: TGTGCCAGCAGCGTAGCTGGTTTCGGTGCAGATACGCAGTATTTT.

This chain uses TRBV4-1 with TRBJ1-2; the D gene is possibly TRBD1 (6 bases). The germline V gene has CDR1 MGHRA and CDR2 YSYEKL. V lost 0 bases to trimming and J lost 4 bases, with 9 bases between them. This CDR3 spans 14 amino acids. In nucleotides, the CDR3 is TGCGCCAGCAGCCAAGATCAGGACAGCTATGGCTACACCTTC. Amino acids: CASSQDQDSYGYTF.

V is TRBV18 and J is TRBJ1-5, with a possible D match to TRBD1 (5 bases). Germline CDR1 is KGHSH and CDR2 is LQKENI. The CDR3 covers 14 residues. V lost 3 bases to trimming and J lost 1 base, with 7 bases between them. The CDR3 reads CASSPRVSNQPQHF. Here the CDR3 DNA reads TGTGCCAGCTCACCCAGGGTGAGCAATCAGCCCCAGCATTTT.

The chain links TRBV27 to TRBJ2-3, with 7 nucleotides matching TRBD2. CDR1 and CDR2 from the germline V gene are MNHEY and SMNVEV (reference sequence). There are 16 residues in the CDR3. With V trimmed by 2 bases and J by 5 bases, 10 bases remained unmatched. CDR3 in DNA: TGTGCCAGCAGTTTAGGTCGCGGGAGTTTTGAAGATACGCAGTATTTT. Protein product: CASSLGRGSFEDTQYF.

The chain uses TRBV5-1 and TRBJ2-1, with D possibly being TRBD2 (6 bases). The CDR3 contains 16 residues. Trimming removed 1 base at V and 6 bases at J, with 17 bases between. Looked up from germline, CDR1 is SGHRS and CDR2 is YFSETQ. CDR3 region: CASSLNIGSGVNEQFF. CDR3 nucleotides: TGCGCCAGCAGCTTGAATATCGGGAGCGGAGTCAATGAGCAGTTCTTC.

This chain links TRBV30 with TRBJ2-5, with D maybe TRBD2 (5 bases). Deletions cut 2 bases from V and 1 base from J, with 14 bases between. Germline CDR1 GTSNPN, CDR2 SVGIG (reference sequence). This CDR3 comprises 15 residues. The DNA for the CDR3 is TGTGCCTGGAGTCCCCGGGGTGGATCCCAAGAGACCCAGTACTTC. Protein: CAWSPRGGSQETQYF.

The chain recombines TRBV29-1 with TRBJ2-7, with 7 bases fitting TRBD2. This CDR3 has 13 amino acids. Germline CDR1 reads SQVTM; CDR2 reads ANQGSEA. V lost 7 bases and J lost 0; bases outside the gene matches: 6. The CDR3 sequence is CSAQAGSSYEQYF. The CDR3 nucleotides are TGCAGCGCTCAAGCGGGAAGCTCCTACGAGCAGTACTTC.

The chain joins TRBV6-6 to TRBJ1-2, with TRBD1 as a possible D gene (5 bases). CDR1 and CDR2 from the germline V gene are MNHNY and SVGAGI (reference sequence). The CDR3 is 13 residues long. V shed 7 bases and J shed 3 bases, with 12 bases lying between them. CDR3 residues: CASTRGNDYGYTF. The CDR3 DNA follows: TGTGCCAGCACTCGGGGGAACGACTATGGCTACACCTTC.